These 23 T cell receptor beta chains share one sample of origin, sequenced in a study of T cell repertoires in cytomegalovirus infection. Their antigen targets remain unknown. TCRdb analysed the reads with MiXCR anew, one entry per CDR3 protein. The data show about 920,000 distinct CDR3 sequences, approximately 32% seen once. The material sequenced was cultured CD8+ T cells from PBMCs, taken from culture after CMV antigen stimulation. The receptors here all came from a human donor in good health (CMV status not recorded). Some clones in this sample may be carry-over from other donors' samples.

This clonotype was recorded many times. The V and J genes are TRBV7-6 and TRBJ2-1; D might be TRBD1 (5 bases). The ends were cut back, 4 bases at V and 10 bases at J, with 11 bases in the middle. The germline V gene encodes CDR1 SGHVS and CDR2 FNYEAQ. The CDR3 has 12 residues. CDR3 sequence (DNA): TGTGCCAGCAGCTCAAGTACAGGAGAGCAGTTCTTC. This translates into CASSSSTGEQFF. The full variable domain, rest sourced from reference TRBV7-6 and TRBJ2-1, is GAGVSQSPRYKVTKRGQDVALRCDPISGHVSLYWYRQALGQGPEFLTYFNYEAQQDKSGLPNDRFSAERPEGSISTLTIQRTEQRDSAMYRCASSSSTGEQFFGPGTRLTVL.

The chain has TRBV14 and TRBJ2-1; 14 bases map to TRBD2. The germline V gene encodes CDR1 SGHDN and CDR2 FVKESK. The CDR3 is 16 residues long. V was pared by 4 bases and J by 9 bases, with 8 bases of the junction left unmatched. CDR3 nucleotide sequence: TGTGCCAGCAGCCCAGGGACTAGCGGGGGCCTACGTGAGCAGTTCTTC. Amino acids: CASSPGTSGGLREQFF.

The genes are TRBV7-3 and TRBJ2-7; D remains unclear. The germline V gene encodes CDR1 SGHTA and CDR2 FQGTGA. The CDR3 totals 11 residues. Between the trimmed V and J ends, which lost 3 bases and 6 bases, there was a span of 6 bases. The CDR3, as DNA: TGTGCCAGCAGCTTCCACTGCGAGCAGTACGTC. This codes for CASSFHCEQYV.

J is TRBJ2-1 and V is TRBV11-3; TRBD1 aligns across 7 bases. The CDR3 is 14 residues long. Germline lookup yields CDR1 SGHNT and CDR2 YENEEA. The V and J ends lost 2 bases and 9 bases, in that order; junction bases with no gene match: 7. CDR3 DNA sequence: TGTGCCAGCAGCTTACGACAGGGCAAAGGTGAGCAGTTCTTC. It encodes CASSLRQGKGEQFF.

The chain couples TRBV3-1 to TRBJ2-1, with 9 bases matching TRBD2. CDR3 length: 17 residues. J lost 3 bases, V lost 0 bases, and 6 bases had no gene match. Germline CDR1 reads LGHDT; CDR2 reads YNNKEL (reference sequence). The CDR3 region has the DNA TGTGCCAGCAGCCAAGAAGGTCTAGCGGGGAACTACAATGAGCAGTTCTTC. Translating it yields CASSQEGLAGNYNEQFF.

V gene TRBV7-6 combines with J gene TRBJ2-1; perhaps D is TRBD1 or TRBD2 (5 bases each). Per germline, CDR1 SGHVS and CDR2 FNYEAQ. The CDR3 has 15 residues. V dropped 3 bases and J dropped 3 bases, with 12 bases sitting between them. The CDR3 nucleotides read TGTGCCAGCAGCTTGGGACGGAACTTCTACAATGAGCAGTTCTTC. Translation gives CASSLGRNFYNEQFF.

The rearrangement uses TRBV15 and TRBJ2-2; D remains unclear. Germline CDR1 LNHNV, CDR2 YYDKDF (reference sequence). This CDR3 contains 17 residues. V was shortened by 3 bases and J by 1 base, with 15 bases between the two germline ends. The CDR3 coding sequence is TGTGCCACCAGCAGGGTCCGGGCCACCAGGAACACCGGGGAGCTGTTTTTT. This translates into CATSRVRATRNTGELFF.

The rearrangement uses TRBV6-2 or TRBV6-3 and TRBJ2-5; D is uncertain. The V and J ends lost 2 bases and 3 bases respectively, with 16 bases between them. The CDR3 consists of 16 residues. Germline V gives CDR1 MNHEY, CDR2 SVGEGT. The CDR3 spells CASSYPLGPREETQYF. The CDR3 region has the DNA TGTGCCAGCAGTTACCCCCTAGGACCAAGGGAAGAGACCCAGTACTTC.

This clonotype occurred a few times. The rearrangement joins TRBV18 to TRBJ2-3; 12 nucleotides align to TRBD2. Germline V gene lookup returns CDR1 KGHSH and CDR2 LQKENI. V trimming: 4 bases; J trimming: 5 bases; junction bases outside the gene matches: 10. The CDR3 consists of 17 residues. CDR3 nucleotides: TGTGCCAGCTCACTTACAACTAGCGGGGGGCCCAGAGATACGCAGTATTTT. Translated: CASSLTTSGGPRDTQYF.

The CDR3 coding sequence is TGTGCCAGCAGAGGGGGTTACACCCCGACTTACGAGCAGTACTTC. As protein: CASRGGYTPTYEQYF. The chain couples TRBV6-5 to TRBJ2-7, with D possibly matching TRBD1 (6 bases). The length of the CDR3 is 15 residues. V shed 6 bases and J shed 4 bases, with 19 bases lying between them. The germline V gene encodes CDR1 MNHEY and CDR2 SVGAGI.

This clonotype was seen just once. One junction end does not reproduce the germline sequence, and a read error may be involved. This chain links TRBV4-1 with TRBJ2-2; 8 bases map to TRBD2. The V gene's germline CDR1 is MGHRA and CDR2 YSYEKL. This CDR3 has 18 residues. The chain's CDR3 is CASSQEKRTGGRIGELFF. CDR3 DNA: TGTGCCAGCAGCCAAGAGAAAAGGACGGGGGGGCGAATCGGGGAGCTGTTTTTT.

This clonotype occurred a few times. This chain connects TRBV7-9 to TRBJ1-5; D not resolved. The CDR3 is 14 residues long. Trimming removed 5 bases from V and 4 bases from J, with 12 bases in between. Germline CDR1 reads SEHNR; CDR2 reads FQNEAQ (reference sequence). The CDR3 is CASSPRHLNQPQHF. CDR3 sequence (DNA): TGTGCCAGCAGCCCACGACATCTAAATCAGCCCCAGCATTTT.

In this sample, this clonotype turned up a few times. V is TRBV19 and J is TRBJ1-1; 8 bases map to TRBD1. V shed 5 bases, J shed 10 bases, and the junction held 9 bases outside the gene matches. The length of the CDR3 is 13 residues. Looked up from germline, CDR1 is LNHDA and CDR2 is SQIVND (reference sequence). CDR3 protein: CASSFPRGHGAFF. CDR3 nucleotides: TGTGCCAGTAGTTTCCCCAGGGGGCATGGAGCTTTCTTT. The full variable domain, completed using reference TRBV19 and TRBJ1-1, is DGGITQSPKYLFRKEGQNVTLSCEQNLNHDAMYWYRQDPGQGLRLIYYSQIVNDFQKGDIAEGYSVSREKKESFPLTVTSAQKNPTAFYLCASSFPRGHGAFFGQGTRLTVV.

The V gene is TRBV25-1, the J gene TRBJ2-1, with D perhaps being TRBD1 or TRBD2 (5 bases each). Germline values: CDR1 MGHDK, CDR2 SYGVNS. The CDR3 has 16 residues. V shed 3 bases and J shed 2 bases, with 14 bases lying between them. The CDR3 region is CASSEGQYGAYNEQFF. The CDR3 DNA reads as TGTGCCAGCAGTGAGGGGCAGTACGGGGCCTACAATGAGCAGTTCTTC.

The rearrangement uses TRBV14 and TRBJ1-2; D not resolved. Germline V gives CDR1 SGHDN, CDR2 FVKESK. The ends were cut back, 0 bases at V and 1 base at J, with 9 bases in the middle. The CDR3 loop spans 15 amino acids. CDR3 residues: CASSQDFGSNYGYTF. Here the CDR3 DNA reads TGTGCCAGCAGCCAAGATTTTGGCAGTAACTATGGCTACACCTTC.

This chain uses TRBV12-3 or TRBV12-4 with TRBJ2-3; TRBD1 agrees at 7 bases. The J segment lost 3 bases and the V segment lost 11 bases, leaving 8 bases of the junction unmatched. This CDR3 comprises 13 residues. CDR3 amino acids: CAVEGAGTDTQYF. DNA of the CDR3: TGTGCCGTAGAGGGGGCAGGGACAGATACGCAGTATTTT.

A few counts support this clonotype. This chain connects TRBV28 to TRBJ2-2; D possibly corresponds to TRBD2 (6 bases). The CDR3 is 18 residues long. Germline values: CDR1 MDHEN, CDR2 SYDVKM. Trimming removed 5 bases at V and 2 bases at J, with 21 bases between. CDR3 bases: TGTGCCAGCAGTAGGAGGGGCAGGTCCCCCCGAAACACCGGGGAGCTGTTTTTT. Translating it yields CASSRRGRSPRNTGELFF.

This chain joins TRBV12-3 or TRBV12-4 and TRBJ2-5; D is possibly TRBD1 (6 bases). The germline V and J ends were trimmed by 1 base and 4 bases, with 10 bases remaining between them. CDR3 length: 14 residues. CDR3 amino acids: CASSLVTGRETQYF. The CDR3 DNA follows: TGTGCCAGCAGTTTAGTAACAGGGAGAGAGACCCAGTACTTC.

Many counts were recorded for this clonotype. This chain links TRBV12-3 or TRBV12-4 with TRBJ2-7; TRBD2 matches 7 bases. Trimming cost V 5 bases and J 2 bases; bases outside gene matches: 12. The CDR3 spans 16 residues. CDR3 coding DNA: TGTGCCAGCAGTACCAAGAGCGGGGCGTATCCCTACGAGCAGTACTTC. This translates into CASSTKSGAYPYEQYF.

The V and J genes are TRBV3-1 and TRBJ1-1; 9 nucleotides align to TRBD1. This CDR3 has 22 residues. Germline assignment: CDR1 LGHDT and CDR2 YNNKEL (reference sequence). V was pared by 8 bases and J by 0 bases, with 28 bases of the junction left unmatched. The CDR3 protein is CASFDYNPGQGSPSGLNTEAFF. CDR3 in DNA: TGTGCCAGCTTTGACTACAATCCGGGACAGGGCAGCCCCTCCGGGTTGAACACTGAAGCTTTCTTT.

The CDR3 here is CASSPSGGAGWYEQFF. CDR3 nucleotide sequence: TGTGCCAGCAGCCCCAGCGGGGGGGCCGGTTGGTATGAGCAGTTCTTC. V gene TRBV6-2 or TRBV6-3 combines with J gene TRBJ2-1, with 10 bases that match TRBD2. This CDR3 region has 16 residues. The trim removed 6 bases at V and 8 bases at J, leaving 13 bases unmatched. Germline V gene data show CDR1 as MNHEY and CDR2 as SVGEGT.

This clonotype appeared many times. This chain links TRBV7-2 with TRBJ1-1; a weak D match, TRBD1 (5 bases). Trimming removed 5 bases at V and 1 base at J, with 11 bases between. Germline lookup yields CDR1 SGHTA and CDR2 FQGNSA. The CDR3 runs 14 residues. The CDR3 sequence is CASSLSRANTEAFF. The CDR3 DNA reads as TGTGCCAGCAGCCTATCCAGGGCGAACACTGAAGCTTTCTTT.

This clonotype was detected only a few times. The gene calls are TRBV20-1 and TRBJ2-2, with TRBD2 identical over 9 bases. J was trimmed by 3 bases and V by 6 bases; bases with no gene match: 8. Germline lookup yields CDR1 DFQATT and CDR2 SNEGSKA (reference sequence). The CDR3 loop spans 15 amino acids. The CDR3 nucleotides read TGCAGTGCCACGGTAGCGGGGGCTTACACCGGGGAGCTGTTTTTT. Its protein product is CSATVAGAYTGELFF.